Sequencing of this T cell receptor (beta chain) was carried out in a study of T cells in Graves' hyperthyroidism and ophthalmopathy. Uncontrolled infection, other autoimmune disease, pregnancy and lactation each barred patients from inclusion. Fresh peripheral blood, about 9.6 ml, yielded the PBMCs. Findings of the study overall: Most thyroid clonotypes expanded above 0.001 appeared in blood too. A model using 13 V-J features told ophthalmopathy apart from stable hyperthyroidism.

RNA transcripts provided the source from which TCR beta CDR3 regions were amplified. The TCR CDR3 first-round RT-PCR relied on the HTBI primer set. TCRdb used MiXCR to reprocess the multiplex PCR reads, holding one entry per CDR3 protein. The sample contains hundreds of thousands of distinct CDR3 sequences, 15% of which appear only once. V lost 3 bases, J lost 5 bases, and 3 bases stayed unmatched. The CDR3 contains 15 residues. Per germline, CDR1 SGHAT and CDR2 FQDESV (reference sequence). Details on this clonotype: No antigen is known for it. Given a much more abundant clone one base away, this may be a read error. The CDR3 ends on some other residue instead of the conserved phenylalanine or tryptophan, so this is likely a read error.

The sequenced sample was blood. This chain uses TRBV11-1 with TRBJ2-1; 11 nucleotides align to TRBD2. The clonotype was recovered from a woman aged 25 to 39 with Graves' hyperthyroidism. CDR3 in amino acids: CASSFLAGGNNEQFL. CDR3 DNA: TGTGCCAGCAGCTTCCTAGCGGGAGGTAACAATGAGCAGTTCCTC.